This record looks at one T cell receptor (beta chain) sequence and its context. This specimen belongs to a study of neoadjuvant anti-PD-1 for oral cavity cancer. Study-level background: Before surgery, most patients got three to four biweekly 3 mg/kg nivolumab doses. Non-progressing patients received a fourth nivolumab dose near day 43, then surgery on days 50-56.

The J segment lost 9 bases and the V segment lost 1 base, leaving 7 bases of the junction unmatched. The CDR3 extends over 15 amino acids. Germline values: CDR1 GTSNPN, CDR2 SVGIG (reference sequence). Cohort: HPV-negative, locally advanced oral cavity squamous cell carcinoma patients. Data came from immunoSEQ multiplex PCR; TCRdb stores just in-frame clones and leaves some out. The table includes about 20,000 clones, approximately 70% detected once. This chain uses TRBV30 with TRBJ2-1, with 12 positions matching TRBD1. This specimen was PBMCs, taken before nivolumab (anti-PD-1) treatment. This sequence originates from a person aged 40-85 years with oral cavity squamous cell carcinoma. The CDR3, as DNA: TGTGCCTGGAGTGGGATGGGACAGGGGGCTGGTGAGCAGTTCTTC. This codes for CAWSGMGQGAGEQFF.